This is a list of T cell receptor beta chains from one sample in a study of cytomegalovirus exposure and HLA in healthy donors. TCRdb's copy holds only in-frame clones and misses some; the assay was immunoSEQ multiplex PCR. Among roughly 180,000 clones listed, roughly 84% were seen once. The sequenced sample was PBMCs. The receptors come from a boy between 2 and 10 years old in good health and CMV-seronegative. The CDR3 runs from the conserved cysteine through the conserved F or W. Fields, in order: CDR3 DNA, CDR3 protein, D gene, V gene, J gene, clone size. D genes are given only for firm matches. Some rows mark clone size as missing; the rest say once, few, many or name a class of expanded clone.

TGTGCCAGCAGTGAATCCACGACTAGGTTGGGTTACGAGCAGTACTTC,CASSESTTRLGYEQYF,-,TRBV25-1,TRBJ2-7,few
TGTGCCAGCAGCTTGGCCGGGGGGCAAGAAAAACTGTTTTTT,CASSLAGGQEKLFF,-,TRBV5-4,TRBJ1-4,-
TGCGCCAGCAGCCAAGAATCAGGACGTGGACAGGACGAGCAGTACTTC,CASSQESGRGQDEQYF,TRBD1,TRBV4-3,TRBJ2-7,few
TGTGCCAGCAGCGTAGGGTCGACATACAATGAGCAGTTCTTC,CASSVGSTYNEQFF,-,TRBV9,TRBJ2-1,few
TGCGCCAGCAGCTTGGAGGGGGGGTTCGGCACTGAAGCTTTCTTT,CASSLEGGFGTEAFF,-,TRBV5-1,TRBJ1-1,-
TGTGCCTGGAGTAGACAGGGCAATCAGCCCCAGCATTTT,CAWSRQGNQPQHF,-,TRBV30,TRBJ1-5,-
TGTGCCTGGAGTTTGGAGGGGTGGGGCACAGATACGCAGTATTTT,CAWSLEGWGTDTQYF,-,TRBV30,TRBJ2-3,-
TGTGCCAGCAGTTTGGCTAGCGGGATGGATACGCAGTATTTT,CASSLASGMDTQYF,TRBD2,TRBV27,TRBJ2-3,-
TGCGCCAGCAGCCTGGGACAGGGGAACACCGGGGAGCTGTTTTTT,CASSLGQGNTGELFF,TRBD1,TRBV5-1,TRBJ2-2,-
TGTGCCAGCAGCCGACGGACTAGCGGGGCCTACACAGATACGCAGTATTTT,CASSRRTSGAYTDTQYF,TRBD2,TRBV5-6,TRBJ2-3,-
TGTGCCAGCAGTGATCGAACAGGGAGTAGCAATCAGCCCCAGCATTTT,CASSDRTGSSNQPQHF,-,TRBV6-1,TRBJ1-5,-
TGTGCCTGGAGTGTTGGCAGGGGTGCTGGCTACACCTTC,CAWSVGRGAGYTF,-,TRBV30,TRBJ1-2,-
TGTGCCATCAGTGAGTTCGGACAGGTCATCTATGGCTACACCTTC,CAISEFGQVIYGYTF,TRBD1,TRBV10-3,TRBJ1-2,-
TGCGCCAGCAGACCTCCAGGGGCGGGGGGCCGTAGGAATGAGCAGTTCTTC,CASRPPGAGGRRNEQFF,TRBD2,TRBV4-3,TRBJ2-1,-
TGTGCCTGGAGTAGCCGGGGGACAGATACGCAGTATTTT,CAWSSRGTDTQYF,-,TRBV30,TRBJ2-3,-
TGCGCCAGCAGCCTAGGGTTAGGGACAGGAGGCAACGAGCAGTACTTC,CASSLGLGTGGNEQYF,TRBD1,TRBV4-3,TRBJ2-7,once
TGCGCCAGCAGCTTGGGCGGAAACTATGGCTACACCTTC,CASSLGGNYGYTF,-,TRBV5-1,TRBJ1-2,-
TGCGCCAGCAGCCAAGAAACACCCCCCTACAATGAGCAGTTCTTC,CASSQETPPYNEQFF,-,TRBV4-3,TRBJ2-1,-
TGCGCCAGCAGCTTGGAGATACTAGCGGGCGACAATGAGCAGTTCTTC,CASSLEILAGDNEQFF,TRBD2,TRBV5-1,TRBJ2-1,-
TGTGCCAGCTCACCAGACGGGGTTAACTATGGCTACACCTTC,CASSPDGVNYGYTF,-,TRBV18,TRBJ1-2,few
TGTGCTAGTGGTTTGCGATTAACAAGCGGGGGTTTCACAGATACGCAGTATTTT,CASGLRLTSGGFTDTQYF,TRBD2,TRBV12-5,TRBJ2-3,-
TGTGCCAGCAGCTTGCTGCAGGCCACAGATACGCAGTATTTT,CASSLLQATDTQYF,-,TRBV7-9,TRBJ2-3,-
TGTGCTTGCGGCAACTCTCCAACTCTCCACTATGGCTACACCTTC,CACGNSPTLHYGYTF,-,TRBV19,TRBJ1-2,-
TGTGCCAGCAGTTACTCTACAGGGAACACTGAAGCTTTCTTT,CASSYSTGNTEAFF,-,TRBV6-5,TRBJ1-1,-
TGTGCCAGCATTCCCGGGGGGCTCTATCAAGAGACCCAGTACTTC,CASIPGGLYQETQYF,-,TRBV28,TRBJ2-5,-
TGTGCCTGGAGTGAGGCGGTCGGGGCTGAAGCTTTCTTT,CAWSEAVGAEAFF,-,TRBV30,TRBJ1-1,few
TGTGCCAGCAGAGGAAGGGGCCCTGGGGCCAACGTCCTGACTTTC,CASRGRGPGANVLTF,-,TRBV25-1,TRBJ2-6,-
TGTGCCATCAGTGGAGGGGAGGGGAATCAGCAGTTCTTC,CAISGGEGNQQFF,TRBD2,TRBV10-3,TRBJ2-1,-
TGCGCCAGCAGCTTGGCGGGTGGCAATCAGCCCCAGCATTTT,CASSLAGGNQPQHF,-,TRBV5-1,TRBJ1-5,once
TGTGCCTGGAGTCGGGGACTAGCGGGGGGGCCAGATGAGCAGTTCTTC,CAWSRGLAGGPDEQFF,TRBD2,TRBV30,TRBJ2-1,-
TGTGCCAGCAGTAGCCGGGACACAAATGAAAAACTGTTTTTT,CASSSRDTNEKLFF,-,TRBV27,TRBJ1-4,-
TGCAGCGTTTACAGGGGTAACACAGATACGCAGTATTTT,CSVYRGNTDTQYF,TRBD1,TRBV29-1,TRBJ2-3,-
TGTGCCAGCATCGGAGTTAGTACAGGGGTATATGAGACCCAGTACTTC,CASIGVSTGVYETQYF,TRBD1,TRBV25-1,TRBJ2-5,few
TGTGCCAGCAGCCCCGACAGGGCAGGTGGCTACACCTTC,CASSPDRAGGYTF,TRBD1,TRBV7-9,TRBJ1-2,few
TGTTCCAGCAGCTTAGATGCCAGGGGGCGCGTGTTTGGCTACACCTTC,CSSSLDARGRVFGYTF,TRBD1,TRBV7-9,TRBJ1-2,-
TGTGCCAGCGGCTTCAGAGAGGCCTCAGCTAATGAAAAACTGTTTTTT,CASGFREASANEKLFF,-,TRBV27,TRBJ1-4,-
TGTGCCAGCAGCCAGTCTAGCGGGAGCACAGATACGCAGTATTTT,CASSQSSGSTDTQYF,TRBD2,TRBV14,TRBJ2-3,-
TGTGCCAGCAGAGGGGGGGGCTCTGAAGCTTTCTTT,CASRGGGSEAFF,-,TRBV6-1,TRBJ1-1,-
TGTGCCAGCAGCTGGGGGACAGGGGGCAAGGATGAGCAGTTCTTC,CASSWGTGGKDEQFF,TRBD1,TRBV5-6,TRBJ2-1,-
TGTGCCAGCAGCCCGCGGGCAGATGAAAAACTGTTTTTT,CASSPRADEKLFF,-,TRBV7-9,TRBJ1-4,-
TGTGCCAGCAGTCCGCTACAGGGCCTGAACACTGAAGCTTTCTTT,CASSPLQGLNTEAFF,-,TRBV6-5,TRBJ1-1,-
TGTGCCAGTAGACGCTCGGGAAATTCACCCCTCCACTTT,CASRRSGNSPLHF,-,TRBV19,TRBJ1-6,-
TGCGCCAGCAGCTTGAAGGACAGGGGGCCAGATACGCAGTATTTT,CASSLKDRGPDTQYF,TRBD1,TRBV5-1,TRBJ2-3,-
TGCGCCAGCCGTGGGGGGCTAGCGGGATTCCCCTCTGGGGCCAACGTCCTGACTTTC,CASRGGLAGFPSGANVLTF,TRBD2,TRBV5-1,TRBJ2-6,-
TGTGCCTGGAGTGTCGGGCAGGGCGGCACAGATACGCAGTATTTT,CAWSVGQGGTDTQYF,-,TRBV30,TRBJ2-3,-
TGCAGCGTCCCGGATAGCGTGGAGACCCAGTACTTC,CSVPDSVETQYF,-,TRBV29-1,TRBJ2-5,few
TGCAGCGTTGAGGAAGCGTCTGCCTACAATGAGCAGTTCTTC,CSVEEASAYNEQFF,-,TRBV29-1,TRBJ2-1,once
TGTGCCATCAGCGGCGGAGGGAATGAGCAGTTCTTC,CAISGGGNEQFF,-,TRBV10-3,TRBJ2-1,-
TGTGCCAGTAGTATGGTGCACCGAACTTATGGAAACACCATATATTTT,CASSMVHRTYGNTIYF,-,TRBV19,TRBJ1-3,few
TGTGCCACCGGGACTGTACAAAATGAGCAGTTCTTC,CATGTVQNEQFF,-,TRBV4-2,TRBJ2-1,-
TGTGCCAGCAGCTTAATAGGAAAGGGGGCGCGGGATACGCAGTATTTT,CASSLIGKGARDTQYF,TRBD1,TRBV7-9,TRBJ2-3,-
TGTGCCAGCAACTCAGGACAGGGCTGGAGTCAGCCCCAGCATTTT,CASNSGQGWSQPQHF,TRBD1,TRBV28,TRBJ1-5,few
TGTGCCAGCAACATCGGGACTAGGAAAGATGTAGGAGAGACCCAGTACTTC,CASNIGTRKDVGETQYF,TRBD2,TRBV7-9,TRBJ2-5,-
TGTGCCAGCAGCCAAGACACTAGCACGGGGATTCCCAATGAGCAGTTCTTC,CASSQDTSTGIPNEQFF,-,TRBV4-2,TRBJ2-1,-
TGTGCCAGCTCACCAAAGGGGGCCCACGAGCAGTACTTC,CASSPKGAHEQYF,TRBD1,TRBV18,TRBJ2-7,-
TGTGCCAGCAACGGTAGAACAGCCCTTGCAACTAATGAAAAACTGTTTTTT,CASNGRTALATNEKLFF,-,TRBV5-6,TRBJ1-4,-